This TCR beta chain was sequenced in a study of Ad26.COV2.S vaccination and SARS-CoV-2 variants (dated by TCRdb to about 2021). Turning to the overall study: Donors in the vaccine arm were drawn from COV1001, a phase I-IIa trial of Ad26.COV2.S in healthy adults that was multicentre, randomized, double-blind and placebo-controlled. Ad26.COV2.S was administered intramuscularly at a dose of 5x10^10 or 1x10^11 viral particles, either as one shot or as two shots given 56 days apart. The specificity and breadth of SARS-CoV-2-reactive T cell receptors after Ad26.COV2.S vaccination were assessed by TCRbeta repertoire sequencing. The TCR-sequenced set comprised approximately 32 samples: around 20 Ad26.COV2.S vaccine recipients, 5 placebo recipients and 8 SARS-CoV-2 convalescent individuals. Participants in the trial were split at random into five groups of five each, receiving low-dose or high-dose Ad26.COV2.S once or twice, or else placebo on both occasions. Throughout the experiments and outcome assessment, investigators stayed blinded to trial group allocation. Study-level results and caveats: Spike-specific TCR breadth was higher in Ad26.COV2.S recipients than in placebo recipients (P = 0.0014). After vaccination, spike-specific CD8+ and CD4+ T cell responses were reported to show substantial breadth. The study lacked the statistical power to compare responses across vaccine doses or regimens. The authors noted that total T cell responses may have been underestimated by the TCR breadth and depth analyses. Vaccine and placebo recipients had comparable non-spike TCR breadth, which fits with the vaccine containing only spike.

Read against the paper, the sample's treatment or condition label means: around 19 received Ad26.COV2.S at low or high dose, single or two shots; 5 received placebo; per-sample allocation not given. Repertoires of vaccine and placebo recipients were sequenced from samples taken on day 63 after the first injection. In Cohort 1b, about 27 adults aged 18-55 years were enrolled at a single site in Boston, USA, between 29 July and 7 August 2020. Ad26.COV2.S consisted of a replication-incompetent adenovirus type 26 vector by which a prefusion-stabilized SARS-CoV-2 spike protein from the original Wuhan strain was expressed. Compared with germline, V lacks 5 bases and J lacks 4 bases; bases without a gene match: 14. Spanning cysteine to phenylalanine, the CDR3 consists of 18 amino acids. Only the CDR3 DNA stays, 54 bases, in frame from base 1. The germline V gene supplies CDR1 MDHEN and CDR2 SYDVKM. In regard to this clone: Its antigen is unknown. The sample holds no much larger clone one base away, and base qualities are not on file.

TCRbeta CDR3 regions were sequenced with the immunoSEQ Assay. After extraction, genomic DNA underwent amplification by bias-controlled multiplex PCR, followed by high-throughput sequencing. The authors processed their data as follows. Collapsing and filtering of sequences were performed to quantify the absolute abundance of each unique TCRbeta CDR3 region. T cell fraction was estimated by normalizing TCRbeta template counts to usable DNA, with usable DNA measured through amplification of reference genes found in all nucleated cells. Repertoire TCRs were annotated as SARS-CoV-2-specific when V gene, CDR3 amino acid sequence and J gene were exactly matched to a known reactive TCR set. The reference SARS-CoV-2 TCR set was derived from MIRA and filtered for enrichment in COVID-19-positive ImmuneCODE repertoires, a step that removed public or cross-reactive TCRs. Drawing on the MIRA antigens, annotated TCRs were analysed further at the level of specific ORF or position within ORF. Depth was the summed frequency of annotated unique rearrangements, while breadth was defined as annotated unique rearrangements over total unique productive rearrangements. TCR breadth was compared between groups using two-sided Wilcoxon rank-sum tests. TCRdb took this table from immuneACCESS and kept in-frame rearrangements with V and J called. Such tables lack part of the clones; where checked against another copy, unresolved V genes explain under half of the gap, and the rest is unexplained. Clonal size and the V and J genes are those of that table, whereas D and trimming came from the DNA. A total of under 600,000 clones appear in this sample, 80% to 90% of them only once. Of the sample, around 1.6% is held by the ten largest clones.

The material sequenced was peripheral blood, taken in a trial of Ad26.COV2.S vaccine versus placebo. This chain is built from TRBV28 and TRBJ2-2, with 9 bases in between that match TRBD2. This TCR was recovered from a person between 18 and 59 years old who received the Ad26.COV2.S COVID-19 vaccine or a placebo. The CDR3 is CASSIYPSSGSGTGELFF. The DNA is TGTGCCAGCAGTATATACCCGAGTAGCGGGAGCGGCACCGGGGAGCTGTTTTTT.